This TCR beta chain stems from a study of blood T cell repertoires in COVID-19 (dated by TCRdb to the early 2020s). Background on the whole study: The collaborator samples originated in the United States, Italy and Spain and spanned the acute and convalescent phases of COVID-19. The sample metadata nearly always contained a de-identified subject ID, COVID-19 status, age in years and sex. The samples were drawn from the first 160 participants of the ongoing ImmuneRACE study and from over a thousand subjects provided by 6 global collaborators. Where HLA class I and class II types were available, the types were taken from metadata supplied by the sample provider, not from assay-based typing. The dataset comprised deeply sampled blood TCRbeta repertoires from subjects exposed to, actively infected with, or recovered from COVID-19. The material from the prospective study consisted of cDNA or gDNA derived from T cells, B-cell-depleted T cells, or PBMCs. The repertoires were released in a freely available public database intended as a resource for research on the immune response to SARS-CoV-2. General study outcomes and caveats: Clinical and demographic metadata were provided uncurated, with the amount varying by source and participant.

The junction shows trimming of 4 bases on V and 2 bases on J, and the gene matches do not reach 15 bases of it. CDR1 and CDR2 (SGHRS, YFSETQ) derive from the germline V gene. The CDR3 holds 18 amino acids from the cysteine to the phenylalanine. The DNA shown is the 54-base CDR3, in frame from base 1. The immunoSEQ Assay, a bias-controlled multiplex PCR, was used to amplify TCRbeta CDR3 regions from genomic DNA. Per the authors' processing: The number of nucleated cells in each sample was estimated from the amplification of reference gene primers within the assay. Sequence reads were collapsed and filtered to measure the absolute abundance of every unique TCRbeta CDR3 rearrangement. Productive Simpson clonality was computed per sample as the square root of Simpson's diversity index over productive rearrangements. Imported from immuneACCESS, the table was reduced by TCRdb to in-frame sequences with V and J called. These copies leave out some clones; in studies compared against another copy, an unresolved V gene accounts for under half, and the cause of the remainder is not known. V, J and clone size were drawn from that table, and D and trimming were deduced from the DNA. The sample data list fewer than 300,000 clones, and roughly 83% of these were observed just once. Together, the top ten hold more than 1.4% of the sample.

One collaborating source in Seattle enrolled patients while the patients were actively infected and followed the patients over time throughout the course of disease. Whole blood was collected in K2EDTA tubes by collaborating institutions according to the institutions' own protocols. For TCRbeta analysis, collaborators shipped samples as frozen whole blood, isolated PBMCs, or DNA extracted from either of those sample types. Note on this clone: It lacks a known antigen. The input lacks base qualities; no much larger clone sits a single base away.

The rearrangement combines TRBV5-1 with TRBJ2-1, and TRBD2 aligns with 7 junction nucleotides. The TCR comes from a human donor with COVID-19, enrolled during active disease. The donor label of this sample is uncertain. Sequencing was carried out using peripheral blood. The CDR3 in this case is CASSVFGRGGSAYNEQFF. The nucleotide sequence is TGCGCCAGCAGCGTCTTTGGACGGGGCGGGAGCGCCTACAATGAGCAGTTCTTC.